The 28 T cell receptor beta chains below come from one sample, sequenced in a study of OX40 agonist ivuxolimab in advanced cancers. The data were produced by immunoSEQ multiplex PCR, yet TCRdb's version contains in-frame clones alone and is incomplete. Among tens of thousands of clones listed, around 90% were seen once. The material was CD4+ or CD8+ T cells sorted from blood, obtained in a trial of the OX40 agonist ivuxolimab. The source is an adult with an advanced solid tumor such as melanoma, head and neck, liver or kidney cancer.

There are a few counts of this clone. The J gene is TRBJ1-5, the V gene TRBV5-1, with D tentatively TRBD1 (5 bases). Trimming removed 0 bases at V and 7 bases at J, with 11 bases between. The CDR3 covers 14 residues. Germline CDR1 is SGHRS and CDR2 is YFSETQ. This chain's CDR3 is CASSLASGMQPQHF. The DNA for the CDR3 is TGCGCCAGCAGCTTGGCGTCAGGGATGCAGCCCCAGCATTTT.

The chain couples TRBV6-1 to TRBJ2-7; 9 positions agree with TRBD2. Trimming removed 7 bases from V and 5 bases from J; junction bases left unmatched: 9. The CDR3 length is 14 residues. From germline, CDR1 is MNHNS and CDR2 SASEGT. CDR3 coding DNA: TGTGCCAGCATTCGTAGCGGGGGAGGTGACGAGCAGTACTTC. As protein: CASIRSGGGDEQYF.

V gene TRBV19 combines with J gene TRBJ1-4; a weak D match, TRBD1 (5 bases). The CDR3 spans 13 residues. V was pared by 7 bases and J by 5 bases, with 11 bases between. The germline V gene has CDR1 LNHDA and CDR2 SQIVND (reference sequence). The CDR3 is CASKGLRNEKLFF. DNA of the CDR3: TGTGCCAGTAAGGGACTGCGAAATGAAAAACTGTTTTTT.

This clone appeared a few times. The CDR3 protein is CASSPRVSSYEQYF. CDR3 sequence (DNA): TGTGCCAGTAGTCCCCGGGTGAGCTCCTACGAGCAGTACTTC. The chain links TRBV19 to TRBJ2-7; the D is unclear. This CDR3 region has 14 residues. V shed 5 bases and J shed 0 bases, with 11 bases lying between them. Germline lookup yields CDR1 LNHDA and CDR2 SQIVND (reference sequence).

CDR3 coding DNA: TGCAGCGTCCTTGCTGAAAGCAATCAGCCCCAGCATTTT. Translating it yields CSVLAESNQPQHF. V usage is TRBV29-1 and J usage is TRBJ1-5; D is unclear. The CDR3 covers 13 residues. The V gene lost 6 bases and the J gene lost 1 base, with 10 bases spanning the gap. Germline-derived CDR1 and CDR2 are SQVTM and ANQGSEA.

The chain combines TRBV5-1 with TRBJ2-1; D might be TRBD2 (6 bases). Germline V gene sequence: CDR1 SGHRS, CDR2 YFSETQ. The length of the CDR3 is 14 residues. The V and J ends lost 4 bases and 3 bases respectively, with 11 bases between them. The CDR3 coding sequence is TGCGCCAGCAGCCGAGGACTAAACTACAATGAGCAGTTCTTC. This sequence encodes CASSRGLNYNEQFF. The full variable domain, in which reference TRBV5-1 and TRBJ2-1 provide the parts outside the CDR3, is KAGVTQTPRYLIKTRGQQVTLSCSPISGHRSVSWYQQTPGQGLQFLFEYFSETQRNKGNFPGRFSGRQFSNSRSEMNVSTLELGDSALYLCASSRGLNYNEQFFGPGTRLTVL.

Regarding this clone: The same CDR3 arises from other DNA sequences in this sample as well. This chain joins TRBV18 and TRBJ1-5, with 7 bases fitting TRBD1. V lost 3 bases to trimming and J lost 4 bases; unmatched junction nucleotides: 3. CDR3 length: 14 amino acids. Per the germline V gene, CDR1 is KGHSH and CDR2 is LQKENI. CDR3 coding DNA: TGTGCCAGCTCACCCGGGACAGATAATCAGCCCCAGCATTTT. Translating it yields CASSPGTDNQPQHF.

This rearrangement joins TRBV5-4 to TRBJ2-5; 9 bases are shared with TRBD2. The CDR3 spans 14 residues. Germline-derived CDR1 and CDR2 are SGHNT and YYREEE (reference sequence). With 0 bases clipped from V and 9 bases from J, the junction kept 6 bases outside the gene matches. CDR3 sequence (DNA): TGTGCCAGCAGCTTGGTATCTGGCGGGAGGGCCCAGTACTTC. Amino acid sequence: CASSLVSGGRAQYF.

The chain combines TRBV10-3 with TRBJ1-1; D is ambiguous. This CDR3 comprises 13 residues. In germline, CDR1 is ENHRY, CDR2 SYGVKD. V was pared by 7 bases and J by 2 bases, with 11 bases between. The CDR3 reads CAITPTENTEAFF. The CDR3 DNA reads as TGTGCCATCACCCCCACAGAAAACACTGAAGCTTTCTTT.

The chain links TRBV2 to TRBJ1-5; 9 bases line up with TRBD1. The V gene's germline CDR1 is SNHLY and CDR2 FYNNEI. The CDR3 sequence is 17 residues long. V shed 5 bases, J shed 0 bases, and the junction held 8 bases outside the gene matches. The CDR3, as DNA: TGTGCCAGCAGTACAGGGACAGGGATCTATAGCAATCAGCCCCAGCATTTT. Translation: CASSTGTGIYSNQPQHF.

The V and J genes are TRBV11-2 and TRBJ2-1, with 7 bases aligning to TRBD2. This CDR3 region has 15 residues. Germline lookup yields CDR1 SGHAT and CDR2 FQNNGV. V shed 1 base and J 2 bases; nucleotides not matched to a gene: 2. This CDR3 reads CASSLGGGAYNEQFF. CDR3 sequence (DNA): TGTGCCAGCAGCTTAGGCGGGGGAGCCTACAATGAGCAGTTCTTC.

Only one count was recorded for this clone. CDR3 region: CASSGQRTTMGEQYF. The DNA of the CDR3 is TGTGCCAGCAGCGGGCAGCGGACTACAATGGGGGAGCAGTACTTC. The chain carries TRBV9 and TRBJ2-7; D might be TRBD2 (6 bases). V was cut by 3 bases and J by 7 bases, with 20 bases left in between. The CDR3 is 15 residues long. From germline, CDR1 is SGDLS and CDR2 YYNGEE. Full variable domain (outside the CDR3, taken from reference TRBV9 and TRBJ2-7): DSGVTQTPKHLITATGQRVTLRCSPRSGDLSVYWYQQSLDQGLQFLIQYYNGEERAKGNILERFSAQQFPDLHSELNLSSLELGDSALYFCASSGQRTTMGEQYFGPGTRLTVT.

In DNA form, the CDR3 reads TGTGCCACCCTGGGGGGGGCGAGCGAGCAGTACTTC. This codes for CATLGGASEQYF. The gene calls are TRBV6-6 and TRBJ2-7; D is possibly TRBD2 (7 bases). The CDR3 extends over 12 amino acids. CDR1 is MNHNY and CDR2 is SVGAGI in the germline V gene (reference sequence). V was trimmed by 10 bases and J by 6 bases, leaving 16 bases between them.

This chain links TRBV9 with TRBJ2-3; perhaps TRBD2 as D (6 bases). This CDR3 spans 13 amino acids. CDR1 and CDR2 from the germline V gene are SGDLS and YYNGEE. V was clipped by 3 bases and J by 5 bases, with 10 bases between them. Here the CDR3 DNA reads TGTGCCAGCAGCGCCCGCGGGGTAGATACGCAGTATTTT. Translated, it gives CASSARGVDTQYF.

V gene TRBV19 combines with J gene TRBJ2-5, with TRBD2 identical over 13 bases. V dropped 5 bases and J dropped 5; count of bases not matched to a gene: 14. The germline gives CDR1 LNHDA, CDR2 SQIVND (reference sequence). This CDR3 spans 18 amino acids. This chain's CDR3 is CASSSLGLAGDRWETQYF. CDR3 DNA: TGTGCCAGTAGTTCTCTAGGACTAGCGGGAGACAGGTGGGAGACCCAGTACTTC.

This chain links TRBV7-2 with TRBJ2-7, with D maybe TRBD1 (5 bases). CDR1 is SGHTA, CDR2 FQGNSA, per germline. The CDR3 is 12 residues long. The germline V and J ends were trimmed by 5 bases and 2 bases, with 7 bases remaining between them. Here the CDR3 reads CASSPTAYEQYF. CDR3 nucleotides: TGTGCCAGCAGCCCGACAGCCTACGAGCAGTACTTC. Drawing the rest from reference TRBV7-2 and TRBJ2-7, the complete variable domain is GAGVSQSPSNKVTEKGKDVELRCDPISGHTALYWYRQSLGQGLEFLIYFQGNSAPDKSGLPSDRFSAERTGGSVSTLTIQRTQQEDSAVYLCASSPTAYEQYFGPGTRLTVT.

This chain joins TRBV18 and TRBJ1-4; TRBD1 aligns across 7 bases. Trimming at V came to 2 bases and at J to 7 bases, leaving 10 bases not matched to a gene. Germline V gives CDR1 KGHSH, CDR2 LQKENI. This CDR3 is 16 amino acids long. The CDR3 here is CASSPSRQGSGEKLFF. The CDR3 DNA sequence: TGTGCCAGCTCACCATCTCGACAGGGATCAGGTGAAAAACTGTTTTTT.

This chain links TRBV11-1 with TRBJ2-7; the match to TRBD2 covers 7 bases. J was trimmed by 2 bases and V by 5 bases; bases with no gene match: 6. The CDR3 has 14 amino acids. CDR1 SGHAT and CDR2 FQDESV come from the germline V gene (reference sequence). CDR3 in amino acids: CASSPPGGPYEQYF. The DNA for the CDR3 is TGTGCCAGCAGCCCGCCGGGGGGACCCTACGAGCAGTACTTC. Together with reference TRBV11-1 and TRBJ2-7, the CDR3 gives the full variable domain: EAEVAQSPRYKITEKSQAVAFWCDPISGHATLYWYRQILGQGPELLVQFQDESVVDDSQLPKDRFSAERLKGVDSTLKIQPAELGDSAMYLCASSPPGGPYEQYFGPGTRLTVT.

The J gene is TRBJ1-1, the V gene TRBV11-1; a weak D match, TRBD1 (6 bases). Germline values: CDR1 SGHAT, CDR2 FQDESV (reference sequence). CDR3 length: 13 residues. V was clipped by 5 bases and J by 0 bases, with 7 bases between them. CDR3 region: CASSGQMNTEAFF. CDR3 sequence (DNA): TGTGCCAGCAGCGGACAGATGAACACTGAAGCTTTCTTT.

The chain links TRBV7-9 to TRBJ2-1; 7 bases line up with TRBD2. The V gene end was trimmed by 6 bases and the J gene end by 6 bases; junction bases not matched to a gene: 14. Germline V lookup: CDR1 SEHNR, CDR2 FQNEAQ (reference sequence). The CDR3 is 16 amino acids. This CDR3 reads CASRSGGGSFTNEQFF. CDR3 bases: TGTGCCAGCAGATCGGGAGGAGGGTCTTTCACCAATGAGCAGTTCTTC.

The DNA of the CDR3 is TGTGCCAGCAGCTTGGACCAGGGCTTTGGCCAAGAGACCCAGTACTTC. It translates to CASSLDQGFGQETQYF. The chain carries TRBV5-6 and TRBJ2-5, with D possibly matching TRBD1 (5 bases). The CDR3 runs to 16 residues. From germline, CDR1 is SGHDT and CDR2 YYEEEE. Between the trimmed V and J ends, which lost 0 bases and 1 base, there was a span of 13 bases.

The chain has TRBV30 and TRBJ1-4; a possible D gene is TRBD1 (5 bases). The germline V and J ends were trimmed by 1 base and 6 bases, with 21 bases remaining between them. The CDR3 extends over 17 amino acids. Germline V gene lookup returns CDR1 GTSNPN and CDR2 SVGIG (reference sequence). CDR3: CAWSGNDIQGLDEKLFF. The CDR3 region has the DNA TGTGCCTGGAGTGGAAACGACATCCAGGGCTTGGATGAAAAACTGTTTTTT.

The J gene is TRBJ2-2, the V gene TRBV5-4; D ambiguous. Germline V gene sequence: CDR1 SGHNT, CDR2 YYREEE (reference sequence). The CDR3 spans 15 residues. Trimming cost V 0 bases and J 5 bases, with 11 bases left between them. CDR3 coding DNA: TGTGCCAGCAGCTTGGGCCAGGAGATAACCGGGGAGCTGTTTTTT. The encoded protein is CASSLGQEITGELFF.

The chain recombines TRBV6-1 with TRBJ1-6; TRBD1 aligns across 9 bases. The CDR3 is 16 residues long. Unmatched junction bases numbered 5, after V lost 4 bases and J lost 4 bases. In germline, CDR1 is MNHNS, CDR2 SASEGT. CDR3 loop: CASSAPGTGYNSPLHF. The DNA for the CDR3 is TGTGCCAGCAGTGCCCCCGGGACAGGGTATAATTCACCCCTCCACTTT.

This clone has a handful of counts. One end of the junction is discordant with germline, which a read error may explain. The chain has TRBV7-7 and TRBJ2-5, with a possible D match to TRBD1 (5 bases). Germline V gene data show CDR1 as SSHAT and CDR2 as FNYEAQ (reference sequence). The CDR3 runs to 14 residues. The CDR3 bases are TGTGCTAGCAGCCCAGGGTTTCAGGGAGAGACCCAGTACTTC. Translated, it gives CASSPGFQGETQYF. Drawing the rest from reference TRBV7-7 and TRBJ2-5, the complete variable domain is GAGVSQSPRYKVTKRGQDVTLRCDPISSHATLYWYQQALGQGPEFLTYFNYEAQPDKSGLPSDRFSAERPEGSISTLTIQRTEQRDSAMYRCASSPGFQGETQYFGPGTRLLVL.

The V and J genes are TRBV14 and TRBJ1-3; 7 positions agree with TRBD1. V shed 4 bases, J shed 4 bases, and the junction held 4 bases outside the gene matches. The CDR3 is 14 amino acids. Germline values: CDR1 SGHDN, CDR2 FVKESK. CDR3 DNA: TGTGCCAGCAGCCTGACAGGGTTCGGAAACACCATATATTTT. Protein: CASSLTGFGNTIYF.

The rearrangement joins TRBV19 to TRBJ2-1; the D gene is possibly TRBD1 (7 bases). CDR1 and CDR2 from the germline V gene are LNHDA and SQIVND (reference sequence). This CDR3 is built from 16 residues. Deletions cut 5 bases from V and 6 bases from J, with 20 bases between. CDR3 sequence: CASSLVSGGGSNEQFF. The CDR3 region has the DNA TGTGCCAGTAGTCTAGTTAGCGGAGGGGGCAGCAATGAGCAGTTCTTC. Based on the CDR3 plus reference TRBV19 and TRBJ2-1, the full variable domain is DGGITQSPKYLFRKEGQNVTLSCEQNLNHDAMYWYRQDPGQGLRLIYYSQIVNDFQKGDIAEGYSVSREKKESFPLTVTSAQKNPTAFYLCASSLVSGGGSNEQFFGPGTRLTVL.

The chain couples TRBV19 to TRBJ2-7; a weak D match, TRBD2 (5 bases). Trimming took 4 bases from V and 1 from J, leaving 14 bases between them. The CDR3 contains 15 residues. Germline V gene data show CDR1 as LNHDA and CDR2 as SQIVND (reference sequence). The CDR3 DNA follows: TGTGCCAGTAGTAGACGAACGGGGTCTTCCTACGAGCAGTACTTC. This codes for CASSRRTGSSYEQYF.